This T cell receptor beta chain is from a study of T cells in Graves' hyperthyroidism and ophthalmopathy. In its sample, this clonotype was seen a few times. The CDR3 is 13 amino acids. Germline trimming cut 10 bases from V and 1 base from J; bases unmatched to any gene: 6. Germline-derived CDR1 and CDR2 are SNHLY and FYNNEI. Researchers took RNA transcripts and amplified the TCR beta CDR3 regions from them. Initially, a first-round RT-PCR of the TCR CDR3 employed the HTBI primer set. TCRdb reanalysed the multiplex PCR reads using MiXCR and keeps one entry per CDR3 protein. The table lists about 610,000 distinct CDR3 sequences, 35% to 55% of them singletons.

This clonotype was obtained from a young woman with Graves' hyperthyroidism. V and J are TRBV2 and TRBJ1-1; 7 bases align to TRBD1. Sample: peripheral blood or thyroid tissue (not recorded which). The CDR3 is CAIRQGQNTEAFF. In DNA, the CDR3 is TGTGCCATTCGACAGGGACAGAACACTGAAGCTTTCTTT.